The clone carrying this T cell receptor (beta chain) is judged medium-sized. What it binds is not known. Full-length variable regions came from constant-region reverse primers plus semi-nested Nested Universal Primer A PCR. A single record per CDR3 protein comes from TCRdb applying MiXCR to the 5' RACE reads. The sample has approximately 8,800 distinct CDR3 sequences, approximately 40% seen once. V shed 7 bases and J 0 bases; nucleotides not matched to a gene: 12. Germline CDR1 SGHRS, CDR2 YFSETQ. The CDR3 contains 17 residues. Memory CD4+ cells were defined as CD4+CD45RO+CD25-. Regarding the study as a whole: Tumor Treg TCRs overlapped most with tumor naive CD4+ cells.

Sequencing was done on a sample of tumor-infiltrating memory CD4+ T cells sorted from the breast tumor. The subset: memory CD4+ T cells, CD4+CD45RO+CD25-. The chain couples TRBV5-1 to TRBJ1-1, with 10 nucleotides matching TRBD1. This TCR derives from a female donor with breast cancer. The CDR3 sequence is CASHNRRDRGLNTEAFF. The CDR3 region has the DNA TGCGCCAGCCATAATCGCCGGGACAGGGGACTGAACACTGAAGCTTTCTTT.